Listed below are T cell receptor beta chains from one sample, sequenced in a study of cytomegalovirus exposure and HLA in healthy donors. Assay used: immunoSEQ multiplex PCR; TCRdb lists only in-frame clones, some missing. The sample has 300,000 to 400,000 clones; around 90% are singletons. Sequenced: PBMCs. Receptors originate from a man under 40 in good health and CMV-seronegative. The CDR3 runs from the conserved cysteine through the conserved F or W. Each record gives: V gene, clone size, J gene, D gene, CDR3 protein, CDR3 DNA. The D gene is left open where the match is weak. Only some rows state a clone size, as once, few, many or a class for expanded clones.

V gene: TRBV27; clone size: .; J gene: TRBJ1-2; D gene: TRBD1; CDR3 protein: CASSLGRGQVNYGYTF; CDR3 DNA: TGTGCCAGCAGTTTGGGGAGGGGACAGGTGAACTATGGCTACACCTTC
V gene: TRBV19; clone size: .; J gene: TRBJ1-2; D gene: TRBD1; CDR3 protein: CASSMTGTTNYGYTF; CDR3 DNA: TGTGCCAGTAGTATGACAGGGACCACTAACTATGGCTACACCTTC
V gene: TRBV10-3; clone size: .; J gene: TRBJ2-7; D gene: TRBD1; CDR3 protein: CAIREDRSPYEQYF; CDR3 DNA: TGTGCCATCAGGGAGGACAGGAGCCCCTACGAGCAGTACTTC
V gene: TRBV7-9; clone size: .; J gene: TRBJ2-7; D gene: TRBD1; CDR3 protein: CASSLAAGGVTYEQYF; CDR3 DNA: TGTGCCAGCAGCTTAGCCGCAGGGGGAGTTACCTACGAGCAGTACTTC
V gene: TRBV11-2; clone size: .; J gene: TRBJ2-7; D gene: .; CDR3 protein: CASSLPVYEQYF; CDR3 DNA: TGTGCCAGCAGCTTACCAGTCTACGAGCAGTACTTC
V gene: TRBV19; clone size: .; J gene: TRBJ1-5; D gene: TRBD1; CDR3 protein: CASSAGGQPQHF; CDR3 DNA: TGTGCCAGTAGCGCAGGGGGTCAGCCCCAGCATTTT
V gene: TRBV5-6; clone size: .; J gene: TRBJ1-6; D gene: TRBD1; CDR3 protein: CASSFNAGTGGHSPLHF; CDR3 DNA: TGTGCCAGCAGCTTCAATGCCGGGACAGGGGGACACTCACCCCTCCACTTT
V gene: TRBV27; clone size: few; J gene: TRBJ1-2; D gene: .; CDR3 protein: CASTSSPYGYTF; CDR3 DNA: TGTGCCAGCACCTCTTCCCCCTATGGCTACACCTTC
V gene: TRBV6-5; clone size: .; J gene: TRBJ1-2; D gene: .; CDR3 protein: CASSYEAYGYTF; CDR3 DNA: TGTGCCAGCAGTTACGAGGCCTATGGCTACACCTTC
V gene: TRBV11-2; clone size: .; J gene: TRBJ2-3; D gene: TRBD1; CDR3 protein: CASSTSSGGETLDTQYF; CDR3 DNA: TGTGCCAGCAGCACCTCTTCAGGGGGCGAAACTTTGGATACGCAGTATTTT
V gene: TRBV9; clone size: .; J gene: TRBJ1-3; D gene: TRBD1; CDR3 protein: CASSAETGGIDTIYF; CDR3 DNA: TGTGCCAGCAGCGCCGAGACAGGGGGCATAGACACCATATATTTT
V gene: TRBV5-6; clone size: .; J gene: TRBJ1-2; D gene: .; CDR3 protein: CASSLVQKAQAGYTF; CDR3 DNA: TGTGCCAGCAGCTTGGTCCAGAAAGCACAGGCTGGCTACACCTTC
V gene: TRBV4-1; clone size: .; J gene: TRBJ1-6; D gene: .; CDR3 protein: CASSQVQRGENSPLHF; CDR3 DNA: TGCGCCAGCAGCCAAGTTCAAAGGGGCGAGAATTCACCCCTCCACTTT
V gene: TRBV21-1; clone size: .; J gene: TRBJ2-7; D gene: .; CDR3 protein: CASSKSGIYEQYF; CDR3 DNA: TGTGCCAGCAGCAAGAGCGGAATCTACGAGCAGTACTTC
V gene: TRBV2; clone size: .; J gene: TRBJ2-3; D gene: TRBD2; CDR3 protein: CASRAGTSGDTQYF; CDR3 DNA: TGTGCCAGCAGGGCCGGGACTAGCGGAGATACGCAGTATTTT
V gene: TRBV7-9; clone size: .; J gene: TRBJ2-5; D gene: .; CDR3 protein: CASSVIAERQETQYF; CDR3 DNA: TGTGCCAGCAGCGTCATAGCGGAGCGCCAAGAGACCCAGTACTTC
V gene: TRBV27; clone size: few; J gene: TRBJ2-7; D gene: .; CDR3 protein: CASRTRGYEQYF; CDR3 DNA: TGTGCCAGCAGAACCAGGGGTTACGAGCAGTACTTC
V gene: TRBV6-4; clone size: once; J gene: TRBJ2-1; D gene: .; CDR3 protein: CASSASGTYNEQFF; CDR3 DNA: TGTGCCAGCAGTGCATCAGGGACCTACAATGAGCAGTTCTTC
V gene: TRBV2; clone size: .; J gene: TRBJ1-2; D gene: .; CDR3 protein: CAIQTGSHYGYTF; CDR3 DNA: TGTGCCATCCAGACAGGATCACACTATGGCTACACCTTC
V gene: TRBV2; clone size: .; J gene: TRBJ2-1; D gene: TRBD2; CDR3 protein: CASSGGGGVSYNEQFF; CDR3 DNA: TGTGCCAGCAGTGGAGGCGGGGGGGTCTCCTACAATGAGCAGTTCTTC
V gene: TRBV7-9; clone size: .; J gene: TRBJ2-2; D gene: TRBD1; CDR3 protein: CASSWRPGTVNTGELFF; CDR3 DNA: TGTGCCAGCAGCTGGAGGCCCGGGACAGTGAACACCGGGGAGCTGTTTTTT
V gene: TRBV9; clone size: .; J gene: TRBJ1-6; D gene: .; CDR3 protein: CASSASGRTSYNSPLHF; CDR3 DNA: TGTGCCAGCAGCGCCTCGGGGAGAACAAGCTATAATTCACCCCTCCACTTT
V gene: TRBV4-3; clone size: .; J gene: TRBJ2-1; D gene: .; CDR3 protein: CASSQDGLWAEQFF; CDR3 DNA: TGCGCCAGCAGCCAAGATGGACTTTGGGCTGAGCAGTTCTTC
V gene: TRBV7-9; clone size: .; J gene: TRBJ2-7; D gene: TRBD1; CDR3 protein: CASSLFSGGGDEQYF; CDR3 DNA: TGTGCCAGCAGCTTATTTTCAGGGGGCGGCGACGAGCAGTACTTC
V gene: TRBV27; clone size: .; J gene: TRBJ2-6; D gene: TRBD1; CDR3 protein: CASSFVRGRMLGANVLTF; CDR3 DNA: TGTGCCAGCAGTTTCGTCAGGGGGCGTATGTTAGGGGCCAACGTCCTGACTTTC
V gene: TRBV19; clone size: .; J gene: TRBJ2-7; D gene: TRBD1; CDR3 protein: CASSATGVSYEQYF; CDR3 DNA: TGTGCCAGTAGTGCCACAGGGGTCTCCTACGAGCAGTACTTC
V gene: TRBV7-9; clone size: .; J gene: TRBJ2-3; D gene: TRBD2; CDR3 protein: CASSLVGGSTDTQYF; CDR3 DNA: TGTGCCAGCAGCTTAGTGGGGGGGAGCACAGATACGCAGTATTTT
V gene: TRBV6-6; clone size: few; J gene: TRBJ1-1; D gene: TRBD1; CDR3 protein: CASNHGTGFTEAFF; CDR3 DNA: TGTGCCAGCAACCACGGGACAGGATTCACTGAAGCTTTCTTT
V gene: TRBV5-6; clone size: .; J gene: TRBJ1-5; D gene: .; CDR3 protein: CASSLGLGPYSNQPQHF; CDR3 DNA: TGTGCCAGCAGCTTGGGGTTGGGGCCTTATAGCAATCAGCCCCAGCATTTT
V gene: TRBV4-2; clone size: .; J gene: TRBJ2-2; D gene: .; CDR3 protein: CASRDWLGSTNTGELFF; CDR3 DNA: TGTGCCAGCAGAGATTGGCTAGGCTCCACTAACACCGGGGAGCTGTTTTTT
V gene: TRBV6-4; clone size: .; J gene: TRBJ2-6; D gene: .; CDR3 protein: CASSIRPQSGANVLTF; CDR3 DNA: TGTGCCAGCAGTATCCGTCCGCAGTCTGGGGCCAACGTCCTGACTTTC
V gene: TRBV19; clone size: .; J gene: TRBJ2-5; D gene: .; CDR3 protein: CASSTTTQETQYF; CDR3 DNA: TGTGCCAGTAGTACCACCACGCAGGAGACCCAGTACTTC
V gene: TRBV7-9; clone size: .; J gene: TRBJ2-1; D gene: .; CDR3 protein: CASSGSAGSLYNEQFF; CDR3 DNA: TGTGCCAGCAGCGGTTCGGCGGGATCGTTGTACAATGAGCAGTTCTTC
V gene: TRBV19; clone size: .; J gene: TRBJ2-7; D gene: TRBD1; CDR3 protein: CASRSDRDSYEQYF; CDR3 DNA: TGTGCCAGTAGAAGCGACAGGGACTCCTACGAGCAGTACTTC
V gene: TRBV6-1; clone size: few; J gene: TRBJ2-7; D gene: TRBD1; CDR3 protein: CASSLDRGRDEQYF; CDR3 DNA: TGTGCCAGCAGTCTCGACAGGGGTCGGGACGAGCAGTACTTC